This record covers a single T cell receptor beta chain. The table came from immunoSEQ multiplex PCR; TCRdb's copy has only in-frame clones and leaves some out. The data contain approximately 250,000 clones, under 85% of them seen just once; the ten biggest clones take up over 4.5%. Per the germline V gene, CDR1 is SGHTA and CDR2 is FQGNSA. Trimming stripped 5 bases from V and 3 bases from J, with 16 bases between. The CDR3 is made up of 15 amino acids. This entry comes from a study of blood T cell repertoires in COVID-19. This sequence originates from a human donor in a cohort sampled during active COVID-19. Sequenced material: peripheral blood. The rearrangement uses TRBV7-2 and TRBJ1-2; maybe TRBD1 (6 bases). This CDR3 is CASSDRIAGHYGYTF. The CDR3 nucleotides are TGTGCCAGCAGCGACAGGATTGCCGGACACTATGGCTACACCTTC.